This T cell receptor (beta chain) comes out of a study of OX40 agonist ivuxolimab in advanced cancers. Regarding the complete study: Ivuxolimab, which targeted the costimulatory receptor OX40 (CD134), was an agonistic, fully human IgG2 monoclonal antibody. Intravenous ivuxolimab was administered to patients every 2 weeks at six dose levels: 0.01, 0.1, 0.3, 1.5, 3 and 10 mg/kg. Of the approximately 54 dose-escalation patients, hepatocellular carcinoma was present in approximately 20, melanoma in some 15, renal cell carcinoma in 9 and head and neck cancer in 9. In the dose-escalation cohort, 75% to 90% of patients were male, and the mean age was 60 years with a range of about 20 to 80. Patients were allowed to have had prior anti-PD-1, anti-PD-L1 or anti-CTLA-4 therapy, and approximately 43% of the dose-escalation patients had previously received checkpoint inhibitors. Partial responses occurred in three dose-escalation patients: two with cutaneous melanoma and one with hepatocellular carcinoma. Peripheral TCRbeta sequencing was intended to test whether TCR sequence diversity was altered and clonal T-cell expansion was caused by ivuxolimab. The paper describes the monotherapy dose-escalation part (N of about 54 patients) of the phase I trial of ivuxolimab. Results and caveats for the whole study, not just this receptor: At doses of 0.1 to 3.0 mg/kg, clonal expansion of both CD4+ and CD8+ blood T cells was observed from baseline to week 6. After ivuxolimab, expanded clones were on average more numerous among CD8+ T cells than among CD4+ T cells. The antigen specificity of the clonally expanded peripheral T cells was not determined. Low levels of normalized T-cell clonal expansion were also seen in some patients who did not respond. In partial responders in the 0.1-3.0 mg/kg groups, normalized peripheral clonal expansion was found to be among the lowest, especially among CD8+ T cells.

For sequencing of the TCRbeta CDR3 region, genomic DNA was extracted from the sorted cells. The immunoSEQ Assay was used for sequencing of TCRbeta CDR3 regions. TCRdb stores this immuneACCESS table with in-frame sequences only. Part of the clones is absent; in the studies checked, under half of the shortfall reflects unresolved V genes, and no reason is known for the rest. The sample records nearly 60,000 clones, 75% to 90% of which are singletons. The ten largest account for over 3% of the sample. Patients with a history of autoimmune disease or receiving systemic immunosuppression were excluded from the trial. Peripheral blood for TCR sequencing was drawn from every dose cohort at baseline, at cycle 4 day 1 and at cycle 7 day 1. Samples were obtained from an open-label, multicenter, first-in-human phase I dose-escalation trial of ivuxolimab. Adults with locally advanced or metastatic head and neck squamous cell, hepatocellular, melanoma or renal cell carcinoma were enrolled in the trial. Before TCR sequencing, CD4+ and CD8+ T cells were separately sorted from peripheral blood.

In the germline V gene (reference sequence), CDR1 corresponds to GTSNPN and CDR2 to SVGIG. V is cut by 4 bases and J by 5 bases, and the space between the germline ends is 17 bases. Spanning cysteine to phenylalanine, the CDR3 consists of 14 amino acids. Kept here is only the CDR3 DNA, which spans 42 bases and is read in frame from base 1. Details on this clone: This clone's antigen is unknown. Base quality data are lacking; no much larger clone is found one base away.

The chain links TRBV30 with TRBJ1-1; confidence is insufficient to name the D gene. Sample: CD4+ or CD8+ T cells sorted from blood, taken in a trial of the OX40 agonist ivuxolimab. This TCR was recovered from an adult with an advanced solid tumor such as melanoma, head and neck, liver or kidney cancer. The CDR3 protein is CAWTHPGFGTEAFF. The base sequence is TGTGCCTGGACCCACCCAGGATTTGGTACTGAAGCTTTCTTT. Extended through the reference TRBV30 and TRBJ1-1 proteins, this CDR3 yields the full variable domain: SQTIHQWPATLVQPVGSPLSLECTVEGTSNPNLYWYRQAAGRGLQLLFYSVGIGQISSEVPQNLSASRPQDRQFILSSKKLLLSDSGFYLCAWTHPGFGTEAFFGQGTRLTVV.